This TCR beta chain was profiled in a study of CD8+ T cells in alopecia areata. Across the study: Treated patients were given 5 to 10 mg oral tofacitinib twice daily. Patients took tofacitinib for 6 to 18 months, followed by 6 drug-free months.

cDNA prepared by RNA extraction and subsequent reverse transcription served as the template for sequencing. Sequencing was performed with immunoSEQ multiplex PCR; in TCRdb, only in-frame clones are kept and a portion is missing. The profile shows hundreds of thousands of clones, around 66% of them singletons. In germline, CDR1 is SGHRS, CDR2 YFSETQ. V gave up 0 bases and J gave up 2 bases, with 10 bases separating them. The CDR3 is 15 residues long. To note about this clone: The antigen is undetermined.

Findings and limits, study-wide: Sequencing of scalp samples also includes resident alphabeta T cells from normal skin.

This sample's treatment: oral pan-JAK inhibitor, 5-10 mg twice daily. The chain links TRBV5-1 to TRBJ2-3, with no clear D. The source material was CD4+ T cells sorted from blood, sampled at week 44, from a patient treated with tofacitinib. The TCR comes from a human donor with alopecia areata. In nucleotides, the CDR3 is TGCGCCAGCAGCTTGGCCTTAGTAGACACAGATACGCAGTATTTT. This translates into CASSLALVDTDTQYF.